This TCR beta chain was recorded in a study of lymphopenia after photon versus proton radiotherapy. Study-wide points: Oligoclonal CD8+ Temra expansion after nadir drove photon patients' diversity drop. Larger post-nadir TCR diversity loss correlated inversely with survival in deceased patients. Survival link was tested only in deceased patients; proton benefit remains a possibility. Relative stability marked proton patients; photon patients lost diversity and naive cells.

Worth noting for this clone: What it binds is not known.

The assay was immunoSEQ multiplex PCR, and TCRdb's table has in-frame clones only and misses some. Altogether tens of thousands of clones are present, 80% to 90% being singletons, with the ten largest covering around 50%. The receptor comes from a woman aged 55-69 years with cholangiocarcinoma. Some clones in this sample may be carry-over from other donors' samples. This sample comprised peripheral blood, obtained from a patient treated with proton-based radiotherapy.

In nucleotides, the CDR3 is TGTGCCAGCAGCTTCGTGGCGGGAGAGGTCGAGCAGTACTTC. Protein product: CASSFVAGEVEQYF. The chain joins TRBV11-2 to TRBJ2-7, with TRBD2 matching 7 bases. The CDR3 is 14 residues long. In germline, CDR1 is SGHAT, CDR2 FQNNGV. With 3 bases clipped from V and 6 bases from J, the junction kept 8 bases outside the gene matches.